This T cell receptor (beta chain) was documented in a study of blood T cell repertoires in COVID-19. Study background: Sources were T cells, B-cell-depleted T cells, or PBMCs; the material itself was cDNA or gDNA.

CDR3 length: 13 residues. Germline CDR1 and CDR2: MNHEY and SVGAGI. Trimming cost V 7 bases and J 5 bases; bases outside gene matches: 7. Clones were read by immunoSEQ multiplex PCR, and TCRdb kept only the in-frame ones, dropping some. The table has roughly 87,000 clones, approximately 88% seen once; the top ten hold 0.35% to 0.5%. What was sequenced was peripheral blood. This clonotype was obtained from a man aged 55 to 69 with acute or convalescent COVID-19. This chain joins TRBV6-5 and TRBJ1-2; 7 nucleotides match TRBD1. Here the CDR3 reads CASTQGYAYGYTF. In nucleotides, the CDR3 is TGTGCCAGCACACAGGGGTACGCATATGGCTACACCTTC.